These 17 T cell receptor beta chains originate from one sample sequenced in a study of cytomegalovirus exposure and HLA in healthy donors. A multiplex PCR was run with 60 Vbeta primers and 13 Jbeta primers. Clones were sequenced by immunoSEQ multiplex PCR, and TCRdb holds only the in-frame ones, with some missing. The sample contains about 140,000 clones, 61% of which appear only once. Sequenced sample: PBMCs. These TCRs come from a male donor in good health and CMV-seronegative.

The chain has TRBV2 and TRBJ2-5, with 11 positions matching TRBD2. Per germline, CDR1 SNHLY and CDR2 FYNNEI. The CDR3 extends over 16 amino acids. V shed 6 bases and J 1 base; nucleotides not matched to a gene: 7. In DNA form, the CDR3 reads TGTGCCAGCAGAGATAGCGGGGGGGTAACCCAAGAGACCCAGTACTTC. Its translation is CASRDSGGVTQETQYF.

The V call is TRBV5-1, the J call TRBJ1-4; tentatively, D is TRBD1 (6 bases). Germline lookup yields CDR1 SGHRS and CDR2 YFSETQ. Trimming took off 4 bases at V and 3 bases at J, with 13 bases between the two ends. The CDR3 totals 15 residues. The CDR3 nucleotides read TGCGCCAGCAGCAAGACAGGTGATTCTAATGAAAAACTGTTTTTT. Translating it yields CASSKTGDSNEKLFF.

A note on this clone: A junction boundary mismatches the germline segment, possibly from a read error. Other DNA sequences in the sample encode the same CDR3. V is TRBV5-8 and J is TRBJ1-2; D call uncertain. There are 13 residues in the CDR3. Germline V gives CDR1 SGHTS, CDR2 YDEGEE. The CDR3 DNA is TGTGCCAGCAGCTTGCTTAATAACTATGGCTACACCTTT. Protein product: CASSLLNNYGYTF.

V gene TRBV2 combines with J gene TRBJ2-7, with D hard to call. CDR3 length equals 11 residues. Germline V gene lookup returns CDR1 SNHLY and CDR2 FYNNEI. The V and J ends lost 8 bases and 6 bases respectively, with 11 bases between them. In DNA, the CDR3 is TGTGCCAGCTTCAAGCCACGCGAGCAGTACTTC. This encodes CASFKPREQYF.

Of note for this clone: One junction end does not reproduce the germline sequence, and a read error may be involved. The genes are TRBV9 and TRBJ1-2; 10 bases agree with TRBD1. CDR3 length: 13 amino acids. Germline assignment: CDR1 SGDLS and CDR2 YYNGEE. CDR3 region: CASSGTGGKGYGF. CDR3 nucleotide sequence: TGTGCCAGCAGCGGGACAGGGGGAAAGGGTTATGGCTTC. The full variable domain, its missing parts supplied by reference TRBV9 and TRBJ1-2, is DSGVTQTPKHLITATGQRVTLRCSPRSGDLSVYWYQQSLDQGLQFLIQYYNGEERAKGNILERFSAQQFPDLHSELNLSSLELGDSALYFCASSGTGGKGYGFGSGTRLTVV.

The chain uses TRBV2 and TRBJ1-1; 7 bases line up with TRBD1. Germline-derived CDR1 and CDR2 are SNHLY and FYNNEI. CDR3 length: 12 amino acids. V shed 7 bases, J shed 3 bases, and the junction held 2 bases outside the gene matches. CDR3 bases: TGTGCCAGCACCGACAGGGACACTGAAGCTTTCTTT. Translated, it gives CASTDRDTEAFF.

This clone has only a few counts. CDR3 in DNA: TGCGCCAGCACCCGTGCAAGGGAGGGAAATGAGCAGTTCTTC. Translated: CASTRAREGNEQFF. The V and J genes are TRBV5-1 and TRBJ2-1; 7 bases fit TRBD2. J lost 7 bases, V lost 6 bases, and 10 bases had no gene match. This CDR3 is built from 14 residues. Germline assignment: CDR1 SGHRS and CDR2 YFSETQ.

The gene calls are TRBV2 and TRBJ2-7, with D hard to call. CDR3 length equals 12 residues. The germline V gene has CDR1 SNHLY and CDR2 FYNNEI. The V gene lost 6 bases and the J gene lost 4 bases, with 10 bases spanning the gap. The CDR3 bases are TGTGCCAGCAGACAGTTATTATACGAGCAGTACTTC. The encoded protein is CASRQLLYEQYF.

The chain has TRBV6-5 and TRBJ1-2; TRBD1 matches 8 bases. V lost 6 bases, J lost 6 bases, and 9 bases stayed unmatched. Per the germline V gene, CDR1 is MNHEY and CDR2 is SVGAGI. The CDR3 spans 14 residues. The CDR3 spells CASRRSTGGDGYTF. CDR3 sequence (DNA): TGTGCCAGCAGAAGATCTACAGGGGGAGATGGCTACACCTTC.

About this clone: An end of the junction differs from the germline gene, which may be a read error. This chain links TRBV6-5 with TRBJ1-6; D not certain. The CDR3 is 15 amino acids. Germline CDR1 and CDR2: MNHEY and SVGAGI. This chain's CDR3 is CPSSYKTTFNSPLHF. In DNA, the CDR3 is TGTCCCAGCAGTTACAAGACAACTTTTAATTCACCCCTCCACTTT.

This clone was detected a few times. Mismatch with germline at one junction end may stem from a read error. The chain employs TRBV7-9 and TRBJ1-1; no reliable D call. The V gene's germline CDR1 is SEHNR and CDR2 FQNEAQ (reference sequence). There are 12 residues in the CDR3. The chain's CDR3 is CSSSLVAVEAFF. DNA for the CDR3: TGTTCCAGCAGCTTAGTAGCCGTTGAAGCTTTCTTT.

This rearrangement joins TRBV11-2 to TRBJ2-1; 8 bases are shared with TRBD2. J gave up 4 bases and V 8 bases, and 13 bases lay outside the gene matches. Germline V gives CDR1 SGHAT, CDR2 FQNNGV. The CDR3 runs to 16 residues. This CDR3 reads CASWGGERGIYNEQFF. The CDR3 DNA reads as TGTGCCAGCTGGGGGGGTGAGCGGGGGATTTACAATGAGCAGTTCTTC.

The genes are TRBV28 and TRBJ1-5; tentatively, D is TRBD1 (5 bases). This CDR3 region has 13 residues. Per germline, CDR1 MDHEN and CDR2 SYDVKM. Trimming removed 9 bases at V and 5 bases at J, with 14 bases between. This CDR3 reads CASKAGWHQPQHF. The CDR3 DNA follows: TGTGCCAGTAAGGCAGGGTGGCATCAGCCCCAGCATTTT.

This clone was seen only a few times. The chain links TRBV5-1 to TRBJ1-1, with TRBD1 matching 9 bases. V gave up 5 bases and J gave up 6 bases; unmatched junction bases: 8. This CDR3 has 14 residues. Germline values: CDR1 SGHRS, CDR2 YFSETQ. CDR3 sequence reads: CASSYDRGSAEAFF. In DNA, the CDR3 is TGCGCCAGCAGTTATGACAGGGGGAGCGCTGAAGCTTTCTTT.

This clone was seen only a few times. This sequence joins TRBV14 and TRBJ2-3; 8 bases line up with TRBD1. This CDR3 comprises 19 residues. Trimming took 0 bases from V and 0 from J; bases not matched to a gene: 11. Germline V gene sequence: CDR1 SGHDN, CDR2 FVKESK. The CDR3 nucleotides read TGTGCCAGCAGCCAAGATTGGGGACAGGAGATCTTCAGCACAGATACGCAGTATTTT. Its protein product is CASSQDWGQEIFSTDTQYF.

V is TRBV4-1 and J is TRBJ1-2, with 8 bases lining up with TRBD1. The length of the CDR3 is 16 residues. Germline V gene lookup returns CDR1 MGHRA and CDR2 YSYEKL. V shed 0 bases, J shed 8 bases, and the junction held 11 bases outside the gene matches. The CDR3 here is CASSQDWGDRGGGYTF. DNA of the CDR3: TGCGCCAGCAGCCAAGACTGGGGCGACAGGGGCGGAGGCTACACCTTC.

The chain is built from TRBV7-9 and TRBJ2-1; the D gene is possibly TRBD1 (5 bases). Germline V gene data show CDR1 as SEHNR and CDR2 as FQNEAQ (reference sequence). This CDR3 region has 14 residues. Trimming pared 2 bases from V and 1 base from J, leaving 6 bases between. The CDR3 region is CASSLQGSYNEQFF. Here the CDR3 DNA reads TGTGCCAGCAGCTTACAGGGTTCCTACAATGAGCAGTTCTTC.